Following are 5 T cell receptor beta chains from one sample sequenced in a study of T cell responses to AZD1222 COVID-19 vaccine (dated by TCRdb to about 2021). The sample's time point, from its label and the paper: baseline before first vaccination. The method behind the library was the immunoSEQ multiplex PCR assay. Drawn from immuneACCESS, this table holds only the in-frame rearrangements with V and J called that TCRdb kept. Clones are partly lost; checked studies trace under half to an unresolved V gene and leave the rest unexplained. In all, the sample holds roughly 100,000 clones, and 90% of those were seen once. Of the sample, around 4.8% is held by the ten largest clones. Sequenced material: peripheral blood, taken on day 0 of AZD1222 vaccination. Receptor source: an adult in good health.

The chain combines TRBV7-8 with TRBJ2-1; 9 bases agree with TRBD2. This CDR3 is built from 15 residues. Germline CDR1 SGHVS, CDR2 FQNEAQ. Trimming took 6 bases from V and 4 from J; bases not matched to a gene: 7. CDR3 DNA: TGTGCCAGCAGTTACCTTAGCGGGGGATACAATGAGCAGTTCTTC. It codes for CASSYLSGGYNEQFF.

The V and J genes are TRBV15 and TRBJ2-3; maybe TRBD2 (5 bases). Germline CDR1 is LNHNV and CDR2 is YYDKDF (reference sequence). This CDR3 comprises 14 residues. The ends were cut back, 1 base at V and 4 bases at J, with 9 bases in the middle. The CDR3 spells CATSRGGESDTQYF. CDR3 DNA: TGTGCCACCAGCAGAGGTGGGGAGTCAGATACGCAGTATTTT.

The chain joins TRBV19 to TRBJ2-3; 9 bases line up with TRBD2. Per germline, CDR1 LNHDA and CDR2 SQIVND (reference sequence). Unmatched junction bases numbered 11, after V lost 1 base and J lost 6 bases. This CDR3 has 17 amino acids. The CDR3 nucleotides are TGTGCCAGTAGTATAGCCGCCAGGCGGGGGGGCCGGGATACGCAGTATTTT. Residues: CASSIAARRGGRDTQYF. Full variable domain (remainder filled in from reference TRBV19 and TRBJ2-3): DGGITQSPKYLFRKEGQNVTLSCEQNLNHDAMYWYRQDPGQGLRLIYYSQIVNDFQKGDIAEGYSVSREKKESFPLTVTSAQKNPTAFYLCASSIAARRGGRDTQYFGPGTRLTVL.

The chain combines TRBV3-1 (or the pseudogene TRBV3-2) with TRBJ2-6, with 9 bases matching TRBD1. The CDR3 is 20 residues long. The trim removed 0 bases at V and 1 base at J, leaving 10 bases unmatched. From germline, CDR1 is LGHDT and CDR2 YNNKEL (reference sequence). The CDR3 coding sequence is TGTGCCAGCAGCCAAGAGAGGACGGGGACAGGGTGGTCTGGGGCCAACGTCCTGACTTTC. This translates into CASSQERTGTGWSGANVLTF.

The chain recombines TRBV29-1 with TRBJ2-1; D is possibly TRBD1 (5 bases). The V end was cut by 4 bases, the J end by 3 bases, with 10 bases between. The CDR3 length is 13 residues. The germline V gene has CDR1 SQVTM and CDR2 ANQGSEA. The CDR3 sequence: CSVADSYYNEQFF. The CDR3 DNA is TGCAGCGTTGCTGACAGTTACTACAATGAGCAGTTCTTC.